This T cell receptor beta chain was identified in a study of cytomegalovirus exposure and HLA in healthy donors. On the study more broadly: A preliminary data release comprised 70 million to 95 million unique TCRs obtained from HLA-typed donors.

Worth noting for this clone: What it recognizes is unknown.

Study-wide points: A later analysis found most CMV-associated TCR beta chains apparently HLA-restricted. Common viral pathogens (according to a later analysis) appeared linked to several of the most significant clusters. Reportedly, TCR beta sequences accurately predicted HLA-A and HLA-B alleles in most subjects.

The study ran its PCR with 60 Vbeta and 13 Jbeta primers. The protocol was immunoSEQ multiplex PCR, while the TCRdb copy is restricted to in-frame clones and leaves out a portion. The data show about 200,000 clones, 75% to 90% seen once. This clonotype originated in a woman aged 35 to 49 in good health and CMV-seronegative. The sequenced sample consisted of PBMCs.

The DNA for the CDR3 is TGTGCCAGCAGCTCCCCGCGGGAGGGCCACGAGACCCAGTACTTC. Protein sequence: CASSSPREGHETQYF. The V and J genes are TRBV7-7 and TRBJ2-5, with 9 bases aligning to TRBD2. Trimming removed 4 bases from V and 5 bases from J; junction bases left unmatched: 8. The CDR3 has 15 residues. Germline V gene lookup returns CDR1 SSHAT and CDR2 FNYEAQ (reference sequence).